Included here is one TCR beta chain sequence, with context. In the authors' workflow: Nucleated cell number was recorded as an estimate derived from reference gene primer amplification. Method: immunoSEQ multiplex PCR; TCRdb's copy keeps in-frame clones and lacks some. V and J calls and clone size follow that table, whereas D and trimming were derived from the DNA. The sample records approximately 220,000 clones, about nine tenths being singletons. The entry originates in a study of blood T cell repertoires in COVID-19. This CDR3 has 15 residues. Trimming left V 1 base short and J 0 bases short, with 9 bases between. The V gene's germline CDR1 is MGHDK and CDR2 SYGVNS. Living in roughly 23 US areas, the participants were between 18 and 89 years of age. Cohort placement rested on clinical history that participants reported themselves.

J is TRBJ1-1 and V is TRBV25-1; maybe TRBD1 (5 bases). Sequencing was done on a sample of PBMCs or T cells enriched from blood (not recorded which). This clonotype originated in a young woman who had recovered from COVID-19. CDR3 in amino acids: CASSEWGSMNTEAFF. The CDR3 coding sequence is TGTGCCAGCAGTGAATGGGGCAGCATGAACACTGAAGCTTTCTTT.